This T cell receptor (beta chain) is from a study of T cells in Graves' hyperthyroidism and ophthalmopathy. RNA transcripts were the template for amplifying TCR beta CDR3 regions. HTBI primers drove first-round RT-PCR of the TCR CDR3. TCRdb re-called the multiplex PCR reads with MiXCR, one entry per CDR3 protein. The sample gives about 400,000 distinct CDR3 sequences, 11% to 15% of which show up once; 28% is in the top ten. Per germline, CDR1 SGHRS and CDR2 YFSETQ. The CDR3 totals 17 residues. Trimming at V came to 2 bases and at J to 3 bases, leaving 7 bases not matched to a gene. Findings of the study overall: Blood shared most expanded thyroid clonotypes above 0.001. It was a median around 6 months before onset that the model predicted ophthalmopathy.

This clonotype was detected ten times or more. The antigen is unknown. This TCR was sampled from a man in his fifties or sixties with Graves' ophthalmopathy. The sequenced sample consisted of blood. V and J are TRBV5-1 and TRBJ2-7; 14 nucleotides line up with TRBD2. This chain's CDR3 is CASSFGTSGRFGYEQYF. Written as DNA, the CDR3 is TGCGCCAGCAGCTTCGGGACTAGCGGGAGATTCGGCTACGAGCAGTACTTC. Together with reference TRBV5-1 and TRBJ2-7, the CDR3 gives the full variable domain: KAGVTQTPRYLIKTRGQQVTLSCSPISGHRSVSWYQQTPGQGLQFLFEYFSETQRNKGNFPGRFSGRQFSNSRSEMNVSTLELGDSALYLCASSFGTSGRFGYEQYFGPGTRLTVT.